These T cell receptor beta chains were read from a single sample in a study of T-cell reconstitution after alpha-beta-depleted transplantation in children. MiXCR, applied by TCRdb to the PCR reads, yields one record per CDR3 protein. This table holds 400,000 to 500,000 distinct CDR3 sequences, approximately 11% found once. The source was PBMCs from the stem cell graft donor, collected from the stem cell graft. Source of these receptors: a human donor who donated a stem cell graft to a child with acute myeloid leukemia. CDR3s include the opening cysteine and the closing phenylalanine or tryptophan. Each record gives: V gene, clone size, D gene, J gene, CDR3 protein, CDR3 DNA. D genes are given only for firm matches. Part of the rows lack a size; the others show once, few, many or a class for expanded clones.

TRBV3-1	many	.	TRBJ2-5	CASSHRQKETQYF	TGTGCCAGCAGCCACCGACAGAAAGAGACCCAGTACTTC
TRBV5-1	many	.	TRBJ2-1	CASSSGADAEQFF	TGCGCCAGCAGCTCCGGAGCTGATGCAGAGCAGTTCTTC
TRBV20-1	.	.	TRBJ1-5	CSVDRLNQPQHF	TGCAGTGTCGACAGACTGAATCAGCCCCAGCATTTT
TRBV7-9	few	.	TRBJ2-3	CASSSGFRTDTQYF	TGTGCCAGCAGCTCGGGGTTCCGGACAGATACGCAGTATTTT
TRBV6-1	.	TRBD1	TRBJ2-2	CASRPQGQPTGELFF	TGTGCCAGCAGACCCCAGGGACAGCCCACCGGGGAGCTGTTTTTT
TRBV7-9	many	.	TRBJ2-3	CASSSQVSDTQYF	TGTGCCAGCAGCTCTCAGGTTTCAGATACGCAGTATTTT
TRBV11-2	few	.	TRBJ2-1	CASRAIGGSYNEQFF	TGTGCCAGCAGGGCTATTGGCGGGTCCTACAATGAGCAGTTCTTC
TRBV29-1	few	.	TRBJ2-7	CSVVVAGASYEQYF	TGCAGCGTTGTCGTCGCAGGGGCGAGCTACGAGCAGTACTTC
TRBV7-6	.	.	TRBJ1-4	CASSPTERINEKLFF	TGTGCCAGCAGCCCTACAGAGCGGATTAATGAAAAACTGTTTTTT
TRBV6-1	.	TRBD1	TRBJ1-2	CASSDWGQGDDGYTF	TGTGCCAGCAGTGATTGGGGACAGGGGGATGATGGCTACACCTTC
TRBV7-3	.	.	TRBJ2-1	CASSLSLGHNEQFF	TGTGCCAGCAGCTTATCTCTAGGCCACAATGAGCAGTTCTTC
TRBV29-1	few	.	TRBJ1-2	CSARRMDSRVGYTF	TGCAGCGCCCGAAGGATGGACAGTAGGGTTGGCTACACCTTC
TRBV30	.	.	TRBJ2-3	CAWSVVWGRGVDTQYF	TGTGCCTGGAGTGTAGTTTGGGGGCGAGGAGTAGATACGCAGTATTTT
TRBV30	.	TRBD2	TRBJ2-1	CAWRGLAGDEQFF	TGTGCCTGGAGGGGACTAGCGGGAGATGAGCAGTTCTTC
TRBV12-3/TRBV12-4	few	.	TRBJ2-7	CASSDRVREQYF	TGTGCCAGCAGTGACCGAGTCCGGGAGCAGTACTTC
TRBV5-1	.	TRBD2	TRBJ2-2	CASSLFGLAGANTGELFF	TGCGCCAGCAGCTTGTTCGGTTTAGCGGGGGCGAACACCGGGGAGCTGTTTTTT
TRBV11-2	.	TRBD1	TRBJ2-2	CASEPGQGLGELFF	TGTGCCAGCGAACCGGGACAGGGTCTCGGGGAGCTGTTTTTT
TRBV4-1	few	.	TRBJ1-3	CASSPDPGNTIYF	TGCGCCAGCAGCCCGGATCCGGGAAACACCATATATTTT
TRBV6-2/TRBV6-3	few	.	TRBJ1-1	CATLDSIWTEAFF	TGTGCCACCCTGGACAGTATCTGGACTGAAGCTTTCTTT
TRBV12-3/TRBV12-4	few	.	TRBJ2-5	CASSFGVMETQYF	TGTGCCAGCAGTTTTGGGGTGATGGAGACCCAGTACTTC
TRBV28	many	.	TRBJ1-5	CASSSRPLNQPQHF	TGTGCCAGCAGTTCACGGCCGCTAAATCAGCCCCAGCATTTT
TRBV7-8	.	.	TRBJ2-5	CASSLGQRQETQYF	TGTGCCAGCAGCTTAGGACAGAGACAAGAGACCCAGTACTTC
TRBV10-3	.	TRBD1	TRBJ2-2	CAISPGQGAGELFF	TGTGCCATCAGCCCGGGACAGGGCGCCGGGGAGCTGTTTTTT
TRBV4-3	few	.	TRBJ2-3	CASSQDFLGSTDTQYF	TGCGCCAGCAGCCAAGATTTTCTCGGATCCACAGATACGCAGTATTTT
TRBV20-1	.	.	TRBJ2-7	CSARDPGSYEQYF	TGCAGTGCTAGAGACCCGGGTTCCTACGAGCAGTACTTC
TRBV5-1	many	.	TRBJ2-7	CASSLEGYEQYF	TGCGCCAGCAGCTTGGAAGGCTACGAGCAGTACTTC
TRBV6-2/TRBV6-3	few	TRBD1	TRBJ2-3	CASSYGQGTNTGTQYF	TGTGCCAGCAGTTACGGACAGGGCACGAACACTGGTACGCAGTATTTT
TRBV14	.	.	TRBJ2-1	CASSPRLVGSSYNEQFF	TGTGCCAGCAGCCCGCGCCTAGTGGGGAGCTCCTACAATGAGCAGTTCTTC
TRBV15	few	.	TRBJ2-1	CATSRGSGQEQFF	TGTGCCACCAGCAGGGGATCCGGACAGGAGCAGTTCTTC